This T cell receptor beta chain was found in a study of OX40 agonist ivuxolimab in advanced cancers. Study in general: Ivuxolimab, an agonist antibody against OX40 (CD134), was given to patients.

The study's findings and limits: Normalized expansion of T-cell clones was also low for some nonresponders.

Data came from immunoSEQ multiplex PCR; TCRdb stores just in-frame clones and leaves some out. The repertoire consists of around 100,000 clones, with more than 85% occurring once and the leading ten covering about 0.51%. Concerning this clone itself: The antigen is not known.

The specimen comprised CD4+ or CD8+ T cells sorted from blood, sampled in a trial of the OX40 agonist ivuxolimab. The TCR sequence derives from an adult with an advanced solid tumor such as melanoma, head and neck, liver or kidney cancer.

The CDR3, as DNA: TGCGCCAGCAGCTTGCGGAACACCGGGGAGCTGTTTTTT. The encoded protein is CASSLRNTGELFF. The rearrangement joins TRBV5-1 to TRBJ2-2; D remains unclear. Germline CDR1 reads SGHRS; CDR2 reads YFSETQ. CDR3 length equals 13 residues. Trimming removed 1 base at V and 1 base at J, with 2 bases between.